This TCR beta chain was sequenced during a study of T cell repertoires in cytomegalovirus infection. Study in general: A matching HLA type, together with CMV infection, was signaled by public TCR beta signatures.

TCRdb ran MiXCR on the reads and lists one entry per CDR3 protein. The data show about 250,000 distinct CDR3 sequences, with approximately 6.7% seen just once and about 6% held by the top ten. Regarding the study as a whole: Ex vivo, HLA-C-restricted CMV-specific TCR beta clonotypes prevailed over the rest of the response. People with CMV and the relevant HLA were identified by cumulative public TCR beta family frequency.

Looked up from germline, CDR1 is LNHNV and CDR2 is YYDKDF (reference sequence). With 5 bases removed from V and 0 bases from J, the gap between germline ends came to 10 bases. This CDR3 contains 15 residues. This clonotype was counted many times. The antigen is undetermined. Sequences were obtained from PBMCs. This sequence joins TRBV15 and TRBJ2-2, with D perhaps matching TRBD1 (5 bases). This TCR came from a human donor in good health (CMV status not recorded). Some clones in this sample may be carry-over from other donors' samples. The DNA of the CDR3 is TGTGCCACCAGCTGGGGCAGGGCGAACACCGGGGAGCTGTTTTTT. This translates into CATSWGRANTGELFF.